Detailed here is one T cell receptor beta chain. Its antigen is currently not known. Per-base quality was not reported, and no clone a single base away is much larger than it. High-throughput TCR beta sequencing profiled peripheral blood CD8+ and CD4+ T cells from healthy donors, Susac syndrome patients and multiple sclerosis patients. Treatment-naive patients with stable or active relapsing-remitting disease fulfilling revised McDonald criteria were used as multiple sclerosis controls. Bulk CD8+ and CD4+ T cells were purified magnetically by negative isolation, whereas CD8+ TEMRA cells were enriched by FACS. Blood was drawn into EDTA tubes, processed within 24 hours, and PBMCs were isolated by density gradient centrifugation. PBMCs intended for TCR sequencing were frozen in liquid nitrogen and were later thawed in a 37 degrees C water bath. A purity of at least 90% was achieved for sorted or isolated CD4+, CD8+ and CD8+ TEMRA cells.

Relative to germline, V is 0 bases shorter and J is 1 base shorter, with 9 bases between their ends. The CDR3 starts with the cysteine, ends with the phenylalanine, and has 15 residues. The entry retains the CDR3 DNA only, 45 bases that are in frame from base 1. CDR1 and CDR2 are drawn from the germline V gene: MNHEY, SVGAGI. RNA was extracted using the RNeasy kit, and about 0.5 to 1 ug of the RNA was reverse transcribed with random hexamers. The immunoSEQ multiplex PCR assay, covering 54 Vbeta and 13 Jbeta segments, was used to amplify TCR beta CDR3 regions. PCR amplification bias was corrected by using a synthetic template baseline for primer optimization and computational correction. Per the authors' processing: Reads were assigned to V, D and J genes according to IMGT and analyzed in immunoSEQ Analyzer, with only productive sequences retained. Clonality was computed as one minus Shannon entropy normalized by log2 of the number of productive unique sequences. For each patient and control, public and private clones were evaluated among the 100 most prevalent clones. Clones were defined as Susac-specific when absent from the healthy and MS cohorts, from over a thousand published viral clones and from other ImmuneACCESS disease sequences. TCRdb passed the public sequencing reads through fastp at Q25 and MiXCR, retaining productive beta sequences. Each entry merges the rows of one CDR3 protein and shows their most common DNA and genes. The V and J calls and clone size come from TCRdb's table, not from the authors' own analysis. This sample comprises 250,000 to 350,000 distinct CDR3 sequences, 92% of them detected only once. The biggest ten clones account for about 0.063% of the sample.

The sample belongs to a study of CD8 T cells in Susac syndrome (dated by TCRdb to about 2019). About the investigation overall: Repertoire sequencing was used to test whether CD8+ T cell activation and differentiation in Susac syndrome was antigen driven. Overall study results and their limits: The number of individuals in the TCR sequencing and HLA analysis was acknowledged as relatively small.

The TCR was taken from a human donor with multiple sclerosis. This chain joins TRBV6-5 to TRBJ1-1; TRBD1 is possibly the D segment (5 matching bases). The specimen sequenced was CD4+ T cells from PBMCs. The DNA reads as follows: TGTGCCAGCAGTTACTCGGGACGGCGGAACACTGAAGCTTTCTTT. Translated, it gives CASSYSGRRNTEAFF.